Presented here are 12 T cell receptor beta chains from one specimen sequenced in a study of cytomegalovirus exposure and HLA in healthy donors. Primers included in the PCR were 60 Vbeta and 13 Jbeta primers. Only in-frame clones appear in the TCRdb table, and some are missing; sequencing was by immunoSEQ multiplex PCR. The data show 200,000 to 250,000 clones, with roughly 80% seen just once and roughly 1.5% held by the top ten. Sequencing input: PBMCs. The receptors come from a girl aged 10-17 years in good health and CMV-seronegative.

The CDR3 nucleotides are TGTGCCACCAAGAGAAATGAAAAACTGTTTTTT. Amino acids: CATKRNEKLFF. The chain carries TRBV2 and TRBJ1-4; no clear D gene. The CDR3 covers 11 residues. Germline V CDR1 and CDR2: SNHLY, FYNNEI. The V end lost 10 bases, the J end lost 5 bases, and 8 bases lay between the germline ends. The whole variable domain, filled in from reference TRBV2 and TRBJ1-4, reads EPEVTQTPSHQVTQMGQEVILRCVPISNHLYFYWYRQILGQKVEFLVSFYNNEISEKSEIFDDQFSVERPDGSNFTLKIRSTKLEDSAMYFCATKRNEKLFFGSGTQLSVL.

The J gene is TRBJ1-1, the V gene TRBV7-9; 11 bases agree with TRBD1. The CDR3 loop spans 15 amino acids. The germline V gene has CDR1 SEHNR and CDR2 FQNEAQ (reference sequence). The J segment lost 4 bases and the V segment lost 3 bases, leaving 4 bases of the junction unmatched. CDR3 in DNA: TGTGCCAGCAGCTTTGGGACAGGGGGTTCCACTGAAGCTTTCTTT. Its translation is CASSFGTGGSTEAFF.

The genes are TRBV10-3 and TRBJ1-5; weak D call: TRBD1 (5 bases). The V gene lost 8 bases and the J gene lost 0 bases, with 14 bases spanning the gap. The length of the CDR3 is 15 residues. Germline CDR1 is ENHRY and CDR2 is SYGVKD. CDR3 bases: TGTGCCATCCGACAGAGTATTGATAGCAATCAGCCCCAGCATTTT. Protein product: CAIRQSIDSNQPQHF.

This chain joins TRBV27 and TRBJ1-2; D may be TRBD1 (5 bases). Between the trimmed V and J ends, which lost 3 bases and 8 bases, there was a span of 19 bases. Germline V CDR1 and CDR2: MNHEY, SMNVEV (reference sequence). The CDR3 runs to 15 residues. CDR3 loop: CASSFRNQLGGGYTF. CDR3 sequence (DNA): TGTGCCAGCAGTTTCCGGAATCAGTTGGGGGGGGGCTACACCTTC.

The J gene is TRBJ2-7, the V gene TRBV19; D is possibly TRBD1 (6 bases). CDR1 and CDR2 (germline): LNHDA, SQIVND (reference sequence). There are 13 residues in the CDR3. V lost 4 bases, J lost 4 bases, and 11 bases lay in between. The CDR3 DNA reads TGTGCCAGTAGTACACAACAGGGTTACGAGCAGTACTTC. Translation gives CASSTQQGYEQYF.

This chain connects TRBV28 to TRBJ1-5, with a weak D call TRBD1 (5 bases). This CDR3 comprises 16 residues. V was shortened by 5 bases and J by 0 bases, with 14 bases between the two germline ends. From germline, CDR1 is MDHEN and CDR2 SYDVKM. DNA for the CDR3: TGTGCCAGCAGTCGACCGACAGATTATAGCAATCAGCCCCAGCATTTT. It is translated as CASSRPTDYSNQPQHF.

The chain joins TRBV5-6 to TRBJ2-1; 9 bases map to TRBD2. Germline assignment: CDR1 SGHDT and CDR2 YYEEEE. The CDR3 has 16 residues. The V and J ends lost 1 base and 6 bases, in that order; junction bases with no gene match: 8. CDR3 nucleotide sequence: TGTGCCAGCAGCTTGTATAGCGGGAGTGCGGTCAATGAGCAGTTCTTC. It is translated as CASSLYSGSAVNEQFF.

This chain links TRBV7-3 with TRBJ2-1, with TRBD2 identical over 10 bases. Germline trimming cut 5 bases from V and 2 bases from J; bases unmatched to any gene: 6. The CDR3 is made up of 16 amino acids. CDR1 is SGHTA, CDR2 FQGTGA, per germline. The CDR3: CASSPNSGGAYNEQFF. The CDR3 coding sequence is TGTGCCAGCAGCCCAAACAGCGGGGGGGCCTACAATGAGCAGTTCTTC.

This chain uses TRBV19 with TRBJ1-2; no reliable D call. CDR3 length equals 13 residues. Between the trimmed V and J ends, which lost 2 bases and 7 bases, there was a span of 11 bases. From germline, CDR1 is LNHDA and CDR2 SQIVND (reference sequence). The CDR3 region has the DNA TGTGCCAGTAGTATAATTACCTGGGCTGGCTACACCTTC. This gives the protein CASSIITWAGYTF.

V and J are TRBV28 and TRBJ2-5; TRBD1 aligns across 12 bases. The germline CDR1 and CDR2 sequences are MDHEN and SYDVKM. V lost 5 bases, J lost 1 base, and 5 bases stayed unmatched. The CDR3 spans 16 residues. CDR3 sequence reads: CASSVGTGGPQETQYF. Written as DNA, the CDR3 is TGTGCCAGCAGTGTAGGGACAGGGGGCCCCCAAGAGACCCAGTACTTC.

The genes are TRBV19 and TRBJ1-1, with D tentatively TRBD1 (5 bases). V lost 6 bases, J lost 2 bases, and 19 bases lay in between. Germline CDR1 is LNHDA and CDR2 is SQIVND (reference sequence). The CDR3 consists of 16 residues. The CDR3 DNA reads as TGTGCCAGTAGACCCACACCCTCTACAGGAAACACTGAAGCTTTCTTT. It yields the protein CASRPTPSTGNTEAFF.

The gene calls are TRBV4-1 and TRBJ1-1; tentatively, D is TRBD1 (6 bases). Trimming stripped 3 bases from V and 1 base from J, with 9 bases between. The CDR3 runs 14 residues. The germline gives CDR1 MGHRA, CDR2 YSYEKL. CDR3 region: CASSHTTGNTEAFF. The CDR3 DNA is TGCGCCAGCAGCCACACGACAGGGAACACTGAAGCTTTCTTT.